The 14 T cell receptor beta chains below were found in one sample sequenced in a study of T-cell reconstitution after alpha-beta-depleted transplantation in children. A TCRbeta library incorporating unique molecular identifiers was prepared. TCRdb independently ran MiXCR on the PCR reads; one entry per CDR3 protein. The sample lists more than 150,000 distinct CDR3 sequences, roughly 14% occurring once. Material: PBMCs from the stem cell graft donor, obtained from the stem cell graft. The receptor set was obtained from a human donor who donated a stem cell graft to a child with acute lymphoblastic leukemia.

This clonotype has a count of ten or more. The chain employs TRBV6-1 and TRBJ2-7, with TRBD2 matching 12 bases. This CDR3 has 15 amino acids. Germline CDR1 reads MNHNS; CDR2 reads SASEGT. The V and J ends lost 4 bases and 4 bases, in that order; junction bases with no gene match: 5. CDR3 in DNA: TGTGCCAGCAGTGGACTAGCGGGAGTTGGGTACGAGCAGTACTTC. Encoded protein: CASSGLAGVGYEQYF.

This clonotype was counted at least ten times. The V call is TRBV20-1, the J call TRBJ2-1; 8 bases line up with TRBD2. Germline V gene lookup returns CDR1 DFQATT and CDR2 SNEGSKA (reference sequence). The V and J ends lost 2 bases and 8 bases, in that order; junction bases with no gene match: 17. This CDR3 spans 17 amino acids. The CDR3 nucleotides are TGCAGTGCTAGAAATGTACTAGCTGCGGGAGGTATAGATGAGCAGTTCTTC. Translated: CSARNVLAAGGIDEQFF.

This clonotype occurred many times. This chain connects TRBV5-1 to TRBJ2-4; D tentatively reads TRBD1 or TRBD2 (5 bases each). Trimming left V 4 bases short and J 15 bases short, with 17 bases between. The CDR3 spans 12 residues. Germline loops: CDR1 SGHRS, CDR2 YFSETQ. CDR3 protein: CASSVDGDPRYF. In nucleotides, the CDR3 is TGCGCCAGCAGCGTGGACGGGGACCCAAGGTACTTC.

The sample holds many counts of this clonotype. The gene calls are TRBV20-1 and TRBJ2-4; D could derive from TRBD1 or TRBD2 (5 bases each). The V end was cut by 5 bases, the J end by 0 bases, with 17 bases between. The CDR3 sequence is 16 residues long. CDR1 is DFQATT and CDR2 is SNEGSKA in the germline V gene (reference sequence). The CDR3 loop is CSADPLGGLAKNIQYF. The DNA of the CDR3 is TGCAGTGCTGACCCCCTTGGGGGATTAGCCAAAAACATTCAGTACTTC.

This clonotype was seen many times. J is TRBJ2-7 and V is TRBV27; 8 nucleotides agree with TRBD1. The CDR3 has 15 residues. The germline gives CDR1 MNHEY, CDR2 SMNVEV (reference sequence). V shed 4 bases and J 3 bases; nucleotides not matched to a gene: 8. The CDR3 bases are TGTGCCAGCAGTTCCTCGACAGGGGTGGGCTACGAGCAGTACTTC. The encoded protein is CASSSSTGVGYEQYF.

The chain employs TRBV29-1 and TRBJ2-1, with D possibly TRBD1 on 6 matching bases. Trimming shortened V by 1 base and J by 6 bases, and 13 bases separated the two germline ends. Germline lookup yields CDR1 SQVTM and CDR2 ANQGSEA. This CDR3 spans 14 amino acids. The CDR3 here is CSVEGQGLVNEQFF. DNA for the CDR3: TGCAGCGTTGAAGGGCAGGGGTTGGTCAATGAGCAGTTCTTC.

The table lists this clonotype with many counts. The CDR3 loop is CSARGRSSGRARNEQFF. The CDR3 bases are TGCAGTGCTAGAGGTAGGAGTAGCGGGAGGGCCAGGAATGAGCAGTTCTTC. The chain has TRBV20-1 and TRBJ2-1, with TRBD2 matching over 11 bases. CDR3 size: 17 residues. After removal of 1 base from V and 7 bases from J, the junction contained 12 bases not matched to a gene. CDR1 and CDR2 (germline): DFQATT, SNEGSKA (reference sequence).

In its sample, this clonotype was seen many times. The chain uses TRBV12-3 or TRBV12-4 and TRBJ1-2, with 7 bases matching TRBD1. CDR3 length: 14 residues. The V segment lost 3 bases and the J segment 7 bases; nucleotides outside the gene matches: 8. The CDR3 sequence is CASSFTAGGFGYTF. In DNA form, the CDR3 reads TGTGCCAGCAGTTTTACGGCAGGGGGATTTGGCTACACCTTC.

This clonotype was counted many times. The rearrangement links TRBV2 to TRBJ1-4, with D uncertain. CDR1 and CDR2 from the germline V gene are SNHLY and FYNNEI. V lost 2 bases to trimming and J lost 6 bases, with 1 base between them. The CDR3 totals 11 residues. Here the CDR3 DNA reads TGTGCCAGCAGTGAATATGAAAAACTGTTTTTT. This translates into CASSEYEKLFF.

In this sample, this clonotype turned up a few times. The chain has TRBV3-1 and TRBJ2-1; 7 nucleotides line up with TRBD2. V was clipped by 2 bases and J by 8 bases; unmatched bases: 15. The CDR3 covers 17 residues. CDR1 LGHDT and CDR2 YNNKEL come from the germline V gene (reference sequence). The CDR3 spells CASSQRNGAGVLHEQFF. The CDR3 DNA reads TGTGCCAGCAGCCAAAGAAATGGGGCGGGAGTGCTTCATGAGCAGTTCTTC.

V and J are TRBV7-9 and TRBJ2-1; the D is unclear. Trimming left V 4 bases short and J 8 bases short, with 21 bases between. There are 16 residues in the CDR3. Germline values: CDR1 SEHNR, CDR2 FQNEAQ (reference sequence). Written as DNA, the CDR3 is TGTGCCAGCAGCTCCCTAAGGGCGGAAGGCGCCGATGAGCAGTTCTTC. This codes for CASSSLRAEGADEQFF. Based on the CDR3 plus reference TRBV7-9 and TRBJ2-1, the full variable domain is DTGVSQNPRHKITKRGQNVTFRCDPISEHNRLYWYRQTLGQGPEFLTYFQNEAQLEKSRLLSDRFSAERPKGSFSTLEIQRTEQGDSAMYLCASSSLRAEGADEQFFGPGTRLTVL.

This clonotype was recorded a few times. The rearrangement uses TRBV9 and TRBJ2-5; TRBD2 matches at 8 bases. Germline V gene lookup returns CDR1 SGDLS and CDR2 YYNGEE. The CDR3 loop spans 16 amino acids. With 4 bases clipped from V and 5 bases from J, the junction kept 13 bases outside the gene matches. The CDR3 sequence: CASSPSEVAGYETQYF. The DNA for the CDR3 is TGTGCCAGCAGCCCCTCGGAGGTAGCGGGATACGAGACCCAGTACTTC.

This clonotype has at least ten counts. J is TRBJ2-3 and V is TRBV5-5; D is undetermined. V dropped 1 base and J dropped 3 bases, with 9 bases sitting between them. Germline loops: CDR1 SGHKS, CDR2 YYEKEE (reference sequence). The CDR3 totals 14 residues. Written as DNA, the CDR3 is TGTGCCAGCAGCTTGAGGGCGAATACAGATACGCAGTATTTT. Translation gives CASSLRANTDTQYF.

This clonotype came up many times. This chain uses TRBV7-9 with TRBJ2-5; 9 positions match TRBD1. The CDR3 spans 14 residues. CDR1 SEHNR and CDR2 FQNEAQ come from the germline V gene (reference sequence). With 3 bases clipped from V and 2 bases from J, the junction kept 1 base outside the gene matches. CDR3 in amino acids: CASSFDRGQETQYF. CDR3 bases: TGTGCCAGCAGCTTTGACAGGGGGCAAGAGACCCAGTACTTC.